Below are 26 T cell receptor beta chains sequenced from a single sample in a study of identical twins. TCRdb redid the calling of the 5' RACE reads with MiXCR, one entry per CDR3 protein. The sample has 200,000 to 250,000 distinct CDR3 sequences; approximately 7% are singletons. The same data also contributed to another study, on yellow fever vaccine responses in identical twins.

What was sequenced was memory (CD45RO+) T cells sorted from blood. Receptors originate from a woman in her late teens or twenties in good health.

The chain couples TRBV6-5 to TRBJ1-1; weak D call: TRBD1 (5 bases). There are 14 residues in the CDR3. The ends were cut back, 0 bases at V and 6 bases at J, with 11 bases in the middle. Germline CDR1 reads MNHEY; CDR2 reads SVGAGI. The CDR3 DNA reads as TGTGCCAGCAGTTACTCGGGGGGTCGGGCTGAAGCTTTCTTT. Translating gives CASSYSGGRAEAFF.

Ten or more counts support this clonotype. The genes are TRBV18 and TRBJ2-1; D call uncertain. The CDR3 runs 13 residues. The germline CDR1 and CDR2 sequences are KGHSH and LQKENI. The V gene lost 4 bases and the J gene lost 6 bases, with 10 bases spanning the gap. This chain's CDR3 is CASSRKSPNEQFF. The DNA of the CDR3 is TGTGCCAGCTCACGGAAAAGTCCCAATGAGCAGTTCTTC.

The chain couples TRBV5-6 to TRBJ1-2, with D hard to call. Germline-derived CDR1 and CDR2 are SGHDT and YYEEEE. CDR3 length equals 14 residues. Trimming removed 0 bases at V and 2 bases at J, with 8 bases between. CDR3 nucleotide sequence: TGTGCCAGCAGCTTGGGTGAGGTGAACTATGGCTACACCTTC. It encodes CASSLGEVNYGYTF.

The chain carries TRBV12-3 or TRBV12-4 and TRBJ1-5; D unresolved. With 0 bases removed from V and 6 bases from J, the gap between germline ends came to 15 bases. The CDR3 consists of 16 residues. CDR3 protein: CASSLALRAGIQPQHF. In DNA form, the CDR3 reads TGTGCCAGCAGTTTAGCGCTACGCGCGGGGATTCAGCCCCAGCATTTT.

The table lists this clonotype with a few counts. CDR3 nucleotides: TGCGCCAGTACTACAGGGGGACGTTCTGATGGTGAGCAGTTCTTC. It is translated as CASTTGGRSDGEQFF. The rearrangement uses TRBV5-1 and TRBJ2-1, with 8 bases matching TRBD1. The CDR3 sequence is 15 residues long. V shed 8 bases and J 9 bases; nucleotides not matched to a gene: 16. Germline assignment: CDR1 SGHRS and CDR2 YFSETQ.

J is TRBJ2-7 and V is TRBV6-1; the D is unclear. The CDR3 is made up of 14 amino acids. Germline-derived CDR1 and CDR2 are MNHNS and SASEGT. Trimming took 8 bases from V and 7 from J, leaving 21 bases between them. In nucleotides, the CDR3 is TGTGCCAGCGAACCAACCATCGCGGTCGGGGAGCAGTACTTC. It codes for CASEPTIAVGEQYF.

This clonotype appeared many times. This chain links TRBV12-3 or TRBV12-4 with TRBJ1-6; D is perhaps TRBD1 (6 bases). Trimming took 2 bases from V and 14 from J, leaving 16 bases between them. The CDR3 spans 14 residues. The CDR3 coding sequence is TGTGCCAGCAGTTTAAAGCAGGGGTCCGTAACCCTCCACTTT. This gives the protein CASSLKQGSVTLHF.

This clonotype was counted ten times or more. The genes are TRBV6-5 and TRBJ1-3; tentatively, D is TRBD1 (6 bases). V gave up 5 bases and J gave up 3 bases, with 11 bases separating them. The CDR3 consists of 14 residues. Germline values: CDR1 MNHEY, CDR2 SVGAGI. Written as DNA, the CDR3 is TGTGCCAGCAGTACGGGGGCAGGTGGAAACACCATATATTTT. This codes for CASSTGAGGNTIYF.

About this clonotype itself: Given a much more abundant clone one base away, this may be a read error. The chain links TRBV5-1 to TRBJ1-2; possibly TRBD1 for D (5 bases). There are 14 residues in the CDR3. Trimming removed 4 bases from V and 6 bases from J, with 16 bases in between. Germline CDR1 and CDR2: SGHRS and YFSETQ. The CDR3 region has the DNA TGCGCCAGCAGCGGAAGCGCATGGGGACATGGCTACACCTTC. It is translated as CASSGSAWGHGYTF. Together with reference TRBV5-1 and TRBJ1-2, the CDR3 gives the full variable domain: KAGVTQTPRYLIKTRGQQVTLSCSPISGHRSVSWYQQTPGQGLQFLFEYFSETQRNKGNFPGRFSGRQFSNSRSEMNVSTLELGDSALYLCASSGSAWGHGYTFGSGTRLTVV.

This clonotype has just a few counts. V and J are TRBV10-3 and TRBJ2-7; 7 nucleotides line up with TRBD1. The germline CDR1 and CDR2 sequences are ENHRY and SYGVKD. The length of the CDR3 is 15 residues. The J segment lost 1 base and the V segment lost 0 bases, leaving 3 bases of the junction unmatched. The CDR3 is CAISESGQVSYEQYF. DNA of the CDR3: TGTGCCATCAGTGAGTCTGGACAGGTTTCCTACGAGCAGTACTTC.

V gene TRBV12-3 or TRBV12-4 combines with J gene TRBJ2-3, with 7 bases identical to TRBD2. The CDR3 covers 17 residues. With V trimmed by 2 bases and J by 0 bases, 8 bases remained unmatched. CDR3 bases: TGTGCCAGCAGTTTAATGCCTCCGGGGGGTAGCACAGATACGCAGTATTTT. This encodes CASSLMPPGGSTDTQYF.

This clonotype was seen ten or more times. J is TRBJ1-2 and V is TRBV4-1, with TRBD1 identical over 8 bases. The CDR3 has 15 amino acids. Trimming took 0 bases from V and 5 from J; bases not matched to a gene: 5. CDR1 is MGHRA, CDR2 YSYEKL, per germline. The CDR3 DNA reads TGCGCCAGCAGCCAAGATGAGAACAGGGGGTATGGCTACACCTTC. Translating gives CASSQDENRGYGYTF.

A note on this clonotype: One junction end disagrees with the germline gene, perhaps due to a read error. V and J are TRBV3-1 and TRBJ2-2; D unresolved. From germline, CDR1 is LGHDT and CDR2 YNNKEL (reference sequence). The CDR3 has 20 amino acids. CDR3 in amino acids: CAGSQVPTGFKSIGSGELFF. In DNA form, the CDR3 reads TGTGCCGGCAGCCAGGTCCCAACGGGTTTCAAATCCATTGGGTCCGGGGAGCTGTTTTTT.

CDR3 sequence reads: CASSRSTGTGGLYYEQYF. The CDR3 region has the DNA TGTGCCAGCAGTAGATCTACCGGGACAGGAGGCTTATACTACGAGCAGTACTTC. The rearrangement links TRBV27 to TRBJ2-7; 8 nucleotides agree with TRBD1. The V segment lost 5 bases and the J segment 3 bases; nucleotides outside the gene matches: 18. The CDR3 is 18 amino acids. Germline V gene sequence: CDR1 MNHEY, CDR2 SMNVEV (reference sequence).

This chain joins TRBV27 and TRBJ2-3; maybe TRBD1 (5 bases). The CDR3 sequence is 14 residues long. Trimming removed 4 bases at V and 6 bases at J, with 14 bases between. Germline V CDR1 and CDR2: MNHEY, SMNVEV (reference sequence). The CDR3 region has the DNA TGTGCCAGCAGTTGGAATGGGGCCACCGATACGCAGTATTTT. Protein product: CASSWNGATDTQYF.

The CDR3 bases are TGTGCCAGCGGACATGCATTGTCCTACGAGCAGTACTTC. It translates to CASGHALSYEQYF. The chain uses TRBV2 and TRBJ2-7; TRBD1 might be the D (5 bases). Trimming cost V 8 bases and J 1 base, with 12 bases left between them. Per germline, CDR1 SNHLY and CDR2 FYNNEI. The CDR3 covers 13 residues.

This clonotype was seen a handful of times. V is TRBV7-9 and J is TRBJ2-7; the match to TRBD1 covers 8 bases. Germline loops: CDR1 SEHNR, CDR2 FQNEAQ (reference sequence). Trimming cost V 2 bases and J 5 bases; bases outside gene matches: 5. The CDR3 is 14 amino acids. The CDR3: CASSLSGQENEQYF. The CDR3 bases are TGTGCCAGCAGCTTATCGGGACAGGAGAACGAGCAGTACTTC.

Only a few counts were recorded for this clonotype. V usage is TRBV28 and J usage is TRBJ2-3, with TRBD2 identical over 10 bases. The CDR3 contains 13 residues. Looked up from germline, CDR1 is MDHEN and CDR2 is SYDVKM. With V trimmed by 8 bases and J by 4 bases, 3 bases remained unmatched. The CDR3 nucleotides are TGTGCCAGCCTCCTAGCGGGGGCAGATACGCAGTATTTT. Residues: CASLLAGADTQYF.

This clonotype was seen a handful of times. V and J are TRBV20-1 and TRBJ2-4; the D gene is possibly TRBD2 (6 bases). V lost 3 bases and J 6 bases, leaving 15 bases between the germline ends. The germline gives CDR1 DFQATT, CDR2 SNEGSKA (reference sequence). The CDR3 extends over 14 amino acids. DNA for the CDR3: TGCAGTGCTAGGGTGGACTATGTTTTAAACATTCAGTACTTC. It is translated as CSARVDYVLNIQYF.

This clonotype was found many times. The chain carries TRBV6-5 and TRBJ1-1, with TRBD1 identical over 11 bases. Germline V lookup: CDR1 MNHEY, CDR2 SVGAGI. After removal of 4 bases from V and 4 bases from J, the junction contained 8 bases not matched to a gene. The length of the CDR3 is 16 residues. CDR3 DNA: TGTGCCAGCAGTTCTTCTTCCGGGACAGGGGGCACTGAAGCTTTCTTT. Residues: CASSSSSGTGGTEAFF.

The V and J genes are TRBV2 and TRBJ2-3; D ambiguous. Germline CDR1 is SNHLY and CDR2 is FYNNEI. V lost 7 bases, J lost 2 bases, and 13 bases lay in between. The CDR3 sequence is 14 residues long. The CDR3: CASIQRLITDTQYF. In DNA form, the CDR3 reads TGTGCCAGCATACAGAGACTTATCACAGATACGCAGTATTTT.

The rearrangement links TRBV27 to TRBJ2-1; the D gene is possibly TRBD2 (5 bases). Germline V CDR1 and CDR2: MNHEY, SMNVEV (reference sequence). The CDR3 length is 16 residues. The V end was cut by 3 bases, the J end by 4 bases, with 16 bases between. Here the CDR3 reads CASSFSPGRGYNEQFF. The CDR3 nucleotides read TGTGCCAGCAGTTTTTCCCCGGGAAGAGGTTACAATGAGCAGTTCTTC.

This clonotype has at least ten counts. The chain recombines TRBV9 with TRBJ2-1; D could derive from TRBD1 or TRBD2 (6 bases each). V lost 1 base and J lost 2, with 10 bases in between. The CDR3 consists of 15 residues. Germline assignment: CDR1 SGDLS and CDR2 YYNGEE. The DNA for the CDR3 is TGTGCCAGCAGCGTATACGGGGGCCCCTACAATGAGCAGTTCTTC. Its protein is CASSVYGGPYNEQFF.

This clonotype was picked up a small number of times. The rearrangement uses TRBV28 and TRBJ1-6, with 7 positions matching TRBD1. This CDR3 has 17 amino acids. In germline, CDR1 is MDHEN, CDR2 SYDVKM. V lost 6 bases, J lost 0 bases, and 8 bases stayed unmatched. CDR3 bases: TGTGCCAGCAGCGCGCCGGGACAGAGCTCCTATAATTCACCCCTCCACTTT. Translating it yields CASSAPGQSSYNSPLHF.

Only a few counts were recorded for this clonotype. The chain links TRBV2 to TRBJ2-2, with 12 nucleotides matching TRBD1. The V gene end was trimmed by 4 bases and the J gene end by 6 bases; junction bases not matched to a gene: 6. This CDR3 comprises 16 residues. The germline V gene has CDR1 SNHLY and CDR2 FYNNEI. CDR3 protein: CASSGSGTGGSGELFF. CDR3 in DNA: TGTGCCAGCAGTGGCTCCGGGACAGGGGGCTCCGGGGAGCTGTTTTTT.

The chain uses TRBV28 and TRBJ2-7; D ambiguous. Per germline, CDR1 MDHEN and CDR2 SYDVKM. V lost 6 bases and J 0 bases, leaving 15 bases between the germline ends. The CDR3 is made up of 15 amino acids. In DNA form, the CDR3 reads TGTGCCAGCAGCACCCGTAGTGGAAGCTCCTACGAGCAGTACTTC. This translates into CASSTRSGSSYEQYF.